Listed below are T cell receptor beta chains from one sample, sequenced in a study of cytomegalovirus exposure and HLA in healthy donors. The table came from immunoSEQ multiplex PCR; TCRdb's copy has only in-frame clones and leaves some out. The table shows around 190,000 clones, with 79% occurring only once. Sample: PBMCs. The receptors derive from a woman in her 40s in good health and CMV-seronegative. Both conserved end residues are part of each CDR3. The order of the fields is V gene, J gene, D gene, clone size, CDR3 protein, CDR3 DNA. D genes are given only for firm matches. Expanded clones are given a class, and other clones once, few, many or no size at all.

>TRBV30|TRBJ1-2|-|-
CAWSRRDGYGYTF
TGTGCCTGGTCCCGGAGGGATGGCTATGGCTACACCTTC
>TRBV9|TRBJ2-7|-|-
CASSVAGNQGGYEQYF
TGTGCCAGCAGCGTAGCTGGCAACCAGGGGGGATACGAGCAATACTTC
>TRBV6-5|TRBJ2-5|TRBD2|-
CASSYVSGGVETQYF
TGTGCCAGCAGTTACGTATCGGGGGGGGTAGAGACCCAGTACTTC
>TRBV4-2|TRBJ2-7|TRBD2|-
CASSQDPSGAREQYF
TGTGCCAGCAGCCAAGACCCTAGCGGGGCTCGCGAGCAGTACTTC
>TRBV19|TRBJ2-2|TRBD1|-
CASSIDPGVYRTGATGELFF
TGTGCCAGTAGTATAGATCCAGGGGTTTATCGGACAGGGGCCACCGGGGAGCTGTTTTTT
>TRBV6-1|TRBJ1-5|-|few
CASRPPGYNQPQHF
TGTGCCAGCAGACCCCCGGGGTACAATCAGCCCCAGCATTTT
>TRBV4-3|TRBJ2-1|-|-
CASSQASLFKQFF
TGCGCCAGCAGCCAAGCCTCCCTATTTAAGCAGTTCTTC
>TRBV10-3|TRBJ2-5|TRBD1|once
CAISFRDRGQETQYF
TGTGCCATCAGTTTTCGGGACAGGGGACAAGAGACCCAGTACTTC
>TRBV7-3|TRBJ1-3|-|-
CASSLPGSGEIYF
TGTGCCAGCAGCTTACCCGGGAGTGGGGAGATATATTTT
>TRBV25-1|TRBJ2-7|TRBD1|-
CASMPGTACEQYF
TGTGCCAGCATGCCCGGGACAGCTTGCGAGCAGTACTTC
>TRBV10-3|TRBJ2-7|TRBD1|once
CAIKDPDRATYEQYF
TGTGCCATCAAAGACCCGGACAGGGCGACTTACGAGCAGTACTTC
>TRBV5-5|TRBJ2-1|-|-
CASSSRSQSSYNEQFF
TGTGCCAGCAGCTCACGTAGCCAGAGCTCCTACAATGAGCAGTTCTTC
>TRBV5-8|TRBJ2-5|-|-
CASSLGFGLDQETQYF
TGTGCCAGCAGCTTGGGGTTCGGACTGGACCAAGAGACCCAGTACTTC
>TRBV2|TRBJ1-1|-|-
CASSRTIPTEAFF
TGTGCCAGCAGTAGAACAATCCCCACTGAAGCTTTCTTT
>TRBV18|TRBJ1-1|TRBD1|-
CASSPSSAGGRTEAFF
TGTGCCAGCTCACCTAGTAGTGCAGGGGGGCGCACTGAAGCTTTCTTT
>TRBV5-4|TRBJ2-7|TRBD1|-
CASSLGQGACEQYF
TGTGCCAGCAGCTTGGGACAGGGGGCTTGTGAGCAGTACTTC
>TRBV5-6|TRBJ1-2|-|-
CASSLVRGYGYTF
TGTGCCAGCAGCTTGGTACGGGGGTATGGCTACACCTTC
>TRBV13|TRBJ2-1|-|-
CASSTLRLTGNEQFF
TGTGCCAGCAGCACCCTTAGGCTAACGGGAAATGAGCAGTTCTTC
>TRBV10-3|TRBJ2-7|-|-
CAIQSGGTVSEQYF
TGTGCCATCCAATCGGGGGGGACAGTCTCAGAGCAGTACTTC
>TRBV28|TRBJ2-3|-|-
CASSSGTDTQYF
TGTGCCAGCAGTTCGGGCACAGATACGCAGTATTTT
>TRBV5-1|TRBJ1-4|-|-
CASSLGVYSEEKLFF
TGCGCCAGCAGCTTGGGCGTATATAGCGAAGAAAAACTGTTTTTT
>TRBV6-1|TRBJ2-3|TRBD1|-
CASIRTGGHPDTQYF
TGTGCCAGCATTAGGACAGGGGGCCACCCAGATACGCAGTATTTT
>TRBV7-7|TRBJ2-5|TRBD1|-
CASSPNRGSETQYF
TGTGCTAGCAGCCCTAACAGGGGATCAGAGACCCAGTACTTC
>TRBV5-4|TRBJ2-2|TRBD2|-
CASSYYLAGFDTGELFF
TGTGCCAGCAGCTATTACCTAGCGGGGTTTGACACCGGGGAGCTGTTTTTT
>TRBV9|TRBJ2-7|-|-
CASSVAGGLSYEQYF
TGTGCCAGCAGCGTAGCCGGGGGATTGTCCTACGAGCAGTACTTC
>TRBV7-3|TRBJ2-5|-|-
CASSLGRGYQETQYF
TGTGCCAGCAGCTTAGGCCGCGGGTATCAAGAGACCCAGTACTTC
>TRBV11-2|TRBJ2-7|TRBD2|-
CASRYLAGSFYEQYF
TGTGCCAGCAGGTATCTAGCGGGTAGTTTCTACGAGCAGTACTTC
>TRBV11-2|TRBJ1-2|-|-
CASSLGPWANNYGYTF
TGTGCCAGCAGCTTAGGACCCTGGGCAAATAACTATGGCTACACCTTC
>TRBV19|TRBJ1-5|-|-
CATKGESSRDQPQHF
TGTGCCACCAAAGGGGAAAGCTCTCGGGATCAGCCCCAGCATTTT
>TRBV30|TRBJ2-7|-|-
CAWTYAGRAYEQYF
TGTGCCTGGACCTATGCCGGCAGGGCCTACGAGCAGTACTTC
>TRBV28|TRBJ2-7|-|-
CASSPVGGGGEQYF
TGTGCCAGCAGCCCAGTCGGCGGGGGCGGAGAGCAGTACTTC
>TRBV5-4|TRBJ2-7|TRBD2|-
CASSSTGGNYEQYF
TGTGCCAGCAGCAGTACGGGGGGTAACTACGAGCAGTACTTC
>TRBV5-6|TRBJ2-4|-|-
CASSPERQNIQYF
TGTGCCAGCAGCCCCGAGCGGCAAAACATTCAGTACTTC
>TRBV4-2|TRBJ1-6|TRBD1|-
CASSQAHGQGVVSPLHF
TGTGCCAGCAGCCAAGCTCACGGACAGGGGGTGGTTTCACCCCTCCACTTT
>TRBV6-1|TRBJ1-1|TRBD1|-
CASSSGTGNTEAFF
TGTGCCAGCAGTTCCGGGACAGGGAACACTGAAGCTTTCTTT
>TRBV7-2|TRBJ2-7|-|-
CASSLVSGVSYEQYF
TGTGCCAGCAGCTTAGTGTCAGGGGTGAGCTACGAGCAGTACTTC
>TRBV6-5|TRBJ2-7|-|-
CASSLQGSYEQYF
TGTGCCAGCAGTTTACAGGGTAGCTACGAGCAGTACTTC
>TRBV5-4|TRBJ1-2|-|-
CASSPLRTISGYTF
TGTGCCAGCAGCCCCCTGCGTACCATCTCAGGCTACACCTTC
>TRBV4-2|TRBJ2-7|-|-
CASSQDRGSPYEQYF
TGTGCCAGCAGCCAAGATCGAGGGTCCCCCTACGAGCAGTACTTC
>TRBV9|TRBJ2-7|TRBD1|-
CASSARTGGGHEQYF
TGTGCCAGCAGCGCCCGGACAGGGGGCGGGCACGAGCAGTACTTC
>TRBV4-1|TRBJ2-5|-|-
CASSQGDRMEEQYF
TGCGCCAGCAGCCAAGGCGACAGAATGGAAGAGCAGTACTTC